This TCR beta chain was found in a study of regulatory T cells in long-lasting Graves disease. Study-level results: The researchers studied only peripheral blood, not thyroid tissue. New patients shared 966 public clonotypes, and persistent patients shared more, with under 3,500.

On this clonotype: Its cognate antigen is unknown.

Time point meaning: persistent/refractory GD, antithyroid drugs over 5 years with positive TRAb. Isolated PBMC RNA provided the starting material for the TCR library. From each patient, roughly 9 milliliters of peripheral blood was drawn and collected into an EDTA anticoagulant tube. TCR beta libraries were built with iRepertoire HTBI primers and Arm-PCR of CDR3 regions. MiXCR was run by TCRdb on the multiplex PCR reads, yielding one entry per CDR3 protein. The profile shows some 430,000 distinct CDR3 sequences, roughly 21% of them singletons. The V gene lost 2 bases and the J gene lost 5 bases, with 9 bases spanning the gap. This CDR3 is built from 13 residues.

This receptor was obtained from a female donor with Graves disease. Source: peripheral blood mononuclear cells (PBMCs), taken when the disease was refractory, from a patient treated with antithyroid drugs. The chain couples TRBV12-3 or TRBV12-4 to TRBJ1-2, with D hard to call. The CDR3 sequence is CASSLLITYGYTF. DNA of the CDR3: TGTGCCAGCAGTTTACTTATCACTTATGGCTACACCTTC.